These 5 T cell receptor beta chains were all obtained from the same sample, sequenced in a study of early T cells in non-severe SARS-CoV-2 infection. TCRdb re-called the 5' RACE reads through MiXCR, storing one row per CDR3 protein. The sample carries tens of thousands of distinct CDR3 sequences, about 6.2% recorded once. Sequencing used whole blood. The receptors were sampled from an adult who was a healthcare worker with PCR-confirmed SARS-CoV-2 infection or an uninfected control (not recorded which).

This clonotype was observed at least ten times. The chain employs TRBV11-3 and TRBJ2-3, with 9 bases that match TRBD2. The J segment lost 5 bases and the V segment lost 0 bases, leaving 6 bases of the junction unmatched. Germline V CDR1 and CDR2: SGHNT, YENEEA. The CDR3 has 16 residues. CDR3 nucleotides: TGTGCCAGCAGCTTAGAGGGCGGGGGGGCCGGAGATACGCAGTATTTT. Its protein product is CASSLEGGGAGDTQYF. Drawing the rest from reference TRBV11-3 and TRBJ2-3, the complete variable domain is EAGVVQSPRYKIIEKKQPVAFWCNPISGHNTLYWYLQNLGQGPELLIRYENEEAVDDSQLPKDRFSAERLKGVDSTLKIQPAELGDSAVYLCASSLEGGGAGDTQYFGPGTRLTVL.

This clonotype was observed a few times. V is TRBV4-3 and J is TRBJ1-2, with 8 bases lining up with TRBD1. This CDR3 has 16 residues. Trimming removed 0 bases from V and 3 bases from J; junction bases left unmatched: 6. Per germline, CDR1 LGHNA and CDR2 YSLEER. As DNA, the CDR3 is TGCGCCAGCAGCCAAGAACAGGGGGGAAGGGACTATGGCTACACCTTC. It is translated as CASSQEQGGRDYGYTF.

This clonotype appeared many times. V is TRBV5-4 and J is TRBJ2-7; D unresolved. This CDR3 has 14 residues. The ends were cut back, 0 bases at V and 1 base at J, with 8 bases in the middle. From germline, CDR1 is SGHNT and CDR2 YYREEE (reference sequence). CDR3 amino acids: CASSLGRTSYEQYF. In nucleotides, the CDR3 is TGTGCCAGCAGCTTGGGCCGGACGTCCTACGAGCAGTACTTC.

In this sample, this clonotype turned up a few times. V usage is TRBV6-2 or TRBV6-3 and J usage is TRBJ1-6; no clear D gene. Germline CDR1 is MNHEY and CDR2 is SVGEGT. V was shortened by 7 bases and J by 9 bases, with 19 bases between the two germline ends. CDR3 length: 15 amino acids. In DNA, the CDR3 is TGTGCCAGCACCTGGACGGGAAGAACTGGTTCACCCCTCCACTTT. It codes for CASTWTGRTGSPLHF.

The CDR3 nucleotides are TGTGCCAGCAGCTTCCTAGGACTCCCCACAGATACGCAGTATTTT. Amino acids: CASSFLGLPTDTQYF. This chain uses TRBV7-3 with TRBJ2-3, with D possibly being TRBD2 (5 bases). Germline-derived CDR1 and CDR2 are SGHTA and FQGTGA. The V end was cut by 3 bases, the J end by 2 bases, with 12 bases between. The CDR3 loop spans 15 amino acids. Supplemented by reference TRBV7-3 and TRBJ2-3, the full variable domain reads GAGVSQTPSNKVTEKGKYVELRCDPISGHTALYWYRQSLGQGPEFLIYFQGTGAADDSGLPNDRFFAVRPEGSVSTLKIQRTERGDSAVYLCASSFLGLPTDTQYFGPGTRLTVL.